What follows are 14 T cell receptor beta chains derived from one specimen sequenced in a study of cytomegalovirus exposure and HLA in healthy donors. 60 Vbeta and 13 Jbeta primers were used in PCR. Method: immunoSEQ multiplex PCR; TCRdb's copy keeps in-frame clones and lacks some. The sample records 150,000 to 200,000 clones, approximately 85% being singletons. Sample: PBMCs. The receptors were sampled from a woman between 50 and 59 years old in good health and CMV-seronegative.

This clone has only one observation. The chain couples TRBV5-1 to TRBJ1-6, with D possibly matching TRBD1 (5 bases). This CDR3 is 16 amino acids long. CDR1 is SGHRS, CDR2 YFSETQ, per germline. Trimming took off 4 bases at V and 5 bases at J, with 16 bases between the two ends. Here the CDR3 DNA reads TGCGCCAGCAGCCCGGGACGGGGAGGAAATAATTCACCCCTCCACTTT. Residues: CASSPGRGGNNSPLHF. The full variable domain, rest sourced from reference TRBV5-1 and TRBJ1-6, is KAGVTQTPRYLIKTRGQQVTLSCSPISGHRSVSWYQQTPGQGLQFLFEYFSETQRNKGNFPGRFSGRQFSNSRSEMNVSTLELGDSALYLCASSPGRGGNNSPLHFGNGTRLTVT.

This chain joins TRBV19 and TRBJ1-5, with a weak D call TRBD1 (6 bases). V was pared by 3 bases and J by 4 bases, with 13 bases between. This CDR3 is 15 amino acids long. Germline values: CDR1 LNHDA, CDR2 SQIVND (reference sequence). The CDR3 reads CASSISGVHNQPQHF. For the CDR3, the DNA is TGTGCCAGTAGTATCTCAGGGGTTCATAATCAGCCCCAGCATTTT.

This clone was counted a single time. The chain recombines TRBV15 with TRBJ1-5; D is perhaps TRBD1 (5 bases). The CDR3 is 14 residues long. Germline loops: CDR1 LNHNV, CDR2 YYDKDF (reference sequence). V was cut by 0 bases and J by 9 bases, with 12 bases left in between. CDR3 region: CATSRDLSGGPQHF. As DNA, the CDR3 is TGTGCCACCAGCAGAGATCTGTCGGGGGGGCCCCAGCATTTT.

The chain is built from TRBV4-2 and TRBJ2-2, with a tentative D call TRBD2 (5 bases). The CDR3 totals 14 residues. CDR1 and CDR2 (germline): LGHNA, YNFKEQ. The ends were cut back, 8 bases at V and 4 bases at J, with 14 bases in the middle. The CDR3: CASLGLRGTGELFF. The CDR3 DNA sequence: TGTGCCAGCCTCGGTCTTCGGGGCACCGGGGAGCTGTTTTTT.

The CDR3 is CASSPRRVTGNTIYF. Here the CDR3 DNA reads TGCGCCAGCAGCCCAAGACGTGTGACAGGAAACACCATATATTTT. V is TRBV4-3 and J is TRBJ1-3; no reliable D call. Germline V gene sequence: CDR1 LGHNA, CDR2 YSLEER. Trimming stripped 4 bases from V and 4 bases from J, with 14 bases between. The CDR3 totals 15 residues.

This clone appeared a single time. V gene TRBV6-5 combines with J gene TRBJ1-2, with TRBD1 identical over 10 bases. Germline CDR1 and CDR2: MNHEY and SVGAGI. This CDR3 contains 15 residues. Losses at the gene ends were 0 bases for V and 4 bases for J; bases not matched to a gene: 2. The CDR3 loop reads CASSYSTGGPYGYTF. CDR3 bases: TGTGCCAGCAGTTACTCGACAGGGGGCCCCTATGGCTACACCTTC.

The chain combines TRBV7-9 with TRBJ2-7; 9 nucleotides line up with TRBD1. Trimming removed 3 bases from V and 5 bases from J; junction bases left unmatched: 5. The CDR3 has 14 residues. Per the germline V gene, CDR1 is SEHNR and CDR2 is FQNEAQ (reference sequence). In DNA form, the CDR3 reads TGTGCCAGCAGCTTTGGGGACAGGGCTGACGAGCAGTACTTC. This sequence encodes CASSFGDRADEQYF.

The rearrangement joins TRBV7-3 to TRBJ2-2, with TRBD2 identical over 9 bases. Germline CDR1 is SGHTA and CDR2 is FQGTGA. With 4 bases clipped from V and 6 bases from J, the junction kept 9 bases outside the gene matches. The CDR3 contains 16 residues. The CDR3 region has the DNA TGTGCCAGCAGCTCTCACGGGACTAGCTTCGCCGGGGAGCTGTTTTTT. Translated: CASSSHGTSFAGELFF.

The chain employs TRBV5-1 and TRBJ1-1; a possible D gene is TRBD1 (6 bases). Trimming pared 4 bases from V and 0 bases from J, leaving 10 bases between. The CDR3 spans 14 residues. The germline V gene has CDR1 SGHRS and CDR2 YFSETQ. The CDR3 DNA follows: TGCGCCAGCAGCGGGGGCGGAATGAACACTGAAGCTTTCTTT. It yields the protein CASSGGGMNTEAFF.

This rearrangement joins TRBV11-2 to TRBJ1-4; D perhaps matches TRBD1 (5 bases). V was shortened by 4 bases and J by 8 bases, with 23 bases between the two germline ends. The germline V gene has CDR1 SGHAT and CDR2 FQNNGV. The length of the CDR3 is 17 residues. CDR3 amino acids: CASSSGVSGRGKEKLFF. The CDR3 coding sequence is TGTGCCAGCAGCTCTGGGGTTTCAGGGCGAGGTAAAGAAAAACTGTTTTTT.

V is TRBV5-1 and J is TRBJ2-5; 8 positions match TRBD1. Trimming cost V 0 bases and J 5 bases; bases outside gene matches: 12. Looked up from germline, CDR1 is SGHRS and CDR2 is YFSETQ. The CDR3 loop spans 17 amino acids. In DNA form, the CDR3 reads TGCGCCAGCAGCTTGGGGTCAGGGGGCCGGGGTAGGGAGACCCAGTACTTC. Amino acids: CASSLGSGGRGRETQYF.

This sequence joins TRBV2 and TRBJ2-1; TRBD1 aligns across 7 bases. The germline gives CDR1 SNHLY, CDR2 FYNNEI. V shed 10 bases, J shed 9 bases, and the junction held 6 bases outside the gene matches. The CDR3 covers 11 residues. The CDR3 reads CATYRGGEQFF. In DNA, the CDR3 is TGTGCCACCTACAGGGGCGGTGAGCAGTTCTTC.

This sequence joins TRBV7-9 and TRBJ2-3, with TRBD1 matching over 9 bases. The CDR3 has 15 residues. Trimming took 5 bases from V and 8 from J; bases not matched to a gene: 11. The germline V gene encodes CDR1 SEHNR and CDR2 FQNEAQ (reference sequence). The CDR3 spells CASSDGTGLRSTQYF. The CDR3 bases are TGTGCCAGCAGCGACGGGACAGGGTTGAGAAGTACGCAGTATTTT.

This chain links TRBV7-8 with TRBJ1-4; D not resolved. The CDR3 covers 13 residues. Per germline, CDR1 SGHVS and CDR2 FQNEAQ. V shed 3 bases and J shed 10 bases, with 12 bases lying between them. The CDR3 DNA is TGTGCCAGCAGCTTTTTTCGGGAGGCAAAACTGTTTTTT. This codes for CASSFFREAKLFF. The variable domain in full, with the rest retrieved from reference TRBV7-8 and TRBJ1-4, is GAGVSQSPRYKVAKRGQDVALRCDPISGHVSLFWYQQALGQGPEFLTYFQNEAQLDKSGLPSDRFFAERPEGSVSTLKIQRTQQEDSAVYLCASSFFREAKLFFGSGTQLSVL.